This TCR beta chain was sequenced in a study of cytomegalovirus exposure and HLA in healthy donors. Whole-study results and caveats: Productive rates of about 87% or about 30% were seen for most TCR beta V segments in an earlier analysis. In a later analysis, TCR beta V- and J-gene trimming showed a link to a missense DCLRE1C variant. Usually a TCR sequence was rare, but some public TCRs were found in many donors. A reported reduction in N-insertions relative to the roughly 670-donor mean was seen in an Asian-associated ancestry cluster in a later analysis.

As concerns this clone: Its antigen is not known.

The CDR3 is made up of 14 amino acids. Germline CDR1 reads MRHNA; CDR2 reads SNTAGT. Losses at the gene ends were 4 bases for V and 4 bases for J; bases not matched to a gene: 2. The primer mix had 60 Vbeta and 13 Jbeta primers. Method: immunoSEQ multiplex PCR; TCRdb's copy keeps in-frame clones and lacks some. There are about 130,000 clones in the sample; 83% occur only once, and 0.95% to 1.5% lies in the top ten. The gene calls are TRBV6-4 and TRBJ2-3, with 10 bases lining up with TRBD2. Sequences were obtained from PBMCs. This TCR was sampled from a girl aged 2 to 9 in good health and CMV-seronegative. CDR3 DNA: TGTGCCAGCAGTGTAGCGGGGGGATCAGATACGCAGTATTTT. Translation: CASSVAGGSDTQYF.